These 11 T cell receptor beta chains were all obtained from the same sample, sequenced in a study of OX40 agonist ivuxolimab in advanced cancers. TCRdb's table, derived via immunoSEQ multiplex PCR, lists solely in-frame clones and lacks some. The table records about 34,000 clones, roughly four fifths of them present only once. Source: CD4+ or CD8+ T cells sorted from blood, taken in a trial of the OX40 agonist ivuxolimab. All receptors derive from an adult with an advanced solid tumor such as melanoma, head and neck, liver or kidney cancer.

The V and J genes are TRBV2 and TRBJ2-3, with TRBD2 as a possible D gene (6 bases). The CDR3 runs 13 residues. Germline V gene lookup returns CDR1 SNHLY and CDR2 FYNNEI. V was cut by 3 bases and J by 7 bases, with 11 bases left in between. CDR3 sequence reads: CASSEIGGNTQYF. The CDR3 DNA reads as TGTGCCAGCAGTGAGATTGGGGGGAATACGCAGTATTTT.

The chain couples TRBV10-3 to TRBJ1-4; D possibly corresponds to TRBD1 (5 bases). CDR1 and CDR2 (germline): ENHRY, SYGVKD. There are 13 residues in the CDR3. V was pared by 4 bases and J by 8 bases, with 11 bases between. The CDR3 nucleotides are TGTGCCATCAGTGGGGGTAGGGGAGAAAAACTGTTTTTT. It yields the protein CAISGGRGEKLFF.

CDR3 residues: CASSQTEAFF. The CDR3 DNA sequence: TGTGCCAGCAGTCAGACAGAAGCTTTCTTT. The genes are TRBV2 and TRBJ1-1; no clear D gene. The CDR3 totals 10 residues. V shed 5 bases and J shed 8 bases, with 6 bases lying between them. CDR1 and CDR2 (germline): SNHLY, FYNNEI.

This chain uses TRBV18 with TRBJ1-4, with D unclear. Germline-derived CDR1 and CDR2 are KGHSH and LQKENI. V shed 3 bases and J shed 3 bases, with 2 bases lying between them. This CDR3 has 12 amino acids. CDR3 in DNA: TGTGCCAGCTCACCCTCTAATGAAAAACTGTTTTTT. It yields the protein CASSPSNEKLFF.

The rearrangement uses TRBV7-2 and TRBJ2-1, with D possibly being TRBD2 (5 bases). This CDR3 spans 14 amino acids. V was shortened by 2 bases and J by 5 bases, with 10 bases between the two germline ends. Germline V lookup: CDR1 SGHTA, CDR2 FQGNSA. The CDR3 DNA sequence: TGTGCCAGCAGCTTACAACGGGGAGACAATGAGCAGTTCTTC. Translating gives CASSLQRGDNEQFF.

The genes are TRBV6-5 and TRBJ1-6; tentative D call: TRBD1 (5 bases). V was trimmed by 6 bases and J by 7 bases, leaving 16 bases between them. The CDR3 has 15 amino acids. Per germline, CDR1 MNHEY and CDR2 SVGAGI. The CDR3 sequence: CASRILGRWNSPLHF. In nucleotides, the CDR3 is TGTGCCAGCAGGATCTTGGGACGGTGGAATTCACCCCTCCACTTT.

V gene TRBV4-1 combines with J gene TRBJ1-5, with a weak D call TRBD1 (5 bases). The CDR3 length is 17 residues. Between the trimmed V and J ends, which lost 0 bases and 0 bases, there was a span of 12 bases. The germline gives CDR1 MGHRA, CDR2 YSYEKL. CDR3 loop: CASSQDAGQNSNQPQHF. CDR3 sequence (DNA): TGCGCCAGCAGCCAAGATGCAGGACAAAATAGCAATCAGCCCCAGCATTTT.

This chain joins TRBV5-8 and TRBJ1-1; D possibly corresponds to TRBD1 (5 bases). CDR1 and CDR2 (germline): SGHTS, YDEGEE. There are 13 residues in the CDR3. V gave up 2 bases and J gave up 1 base, with 6 bases separating them. For the CDR3, the DNA is TGTGCCAGCAGCTTTCAGGGGAACACTGAAGCTTTCTTT. Protein product: CASSFQGNTEAFF.

This chain connects TRBV7-8 to TRBJ1-2, with TRBD1 matching 8 bases. Per the germline V gene, CDR1 is SGHVS and CDR2 is FQNEAQ. The CDR3 covers 14 residues. V lost 8 bases to trimming and J lost 4 bases; unmatched junction nucleotides: 9. As DNA, the CDR3 is TGTGCCAGCTTTGACAGGGGAAAGCGCTATGGCTACACCTTC. Protein: CASFDRGKRYGYTF.

The chain couples TRBV5-4 to TRBJ2-7, with 8 bases matching TRBD1. The CDR3 has 15 amino acids. V was clipped by 3 bases and J by 2 bases; unmatched bases: 7. CDR1 SGHNT and CDR2 YYREEE come from the germline V gene (reference sequence). As DNA, the CDR3 is TGTGCCAGCAGCTCCCGGGACAGGCCTCCCTACGAGCAGTACTTC. It codes for CASSSRDRPPYEQYF.

The rearrangement uses TRBV11-2 and TRBJ1-5, with unresolved D. The germline CDR1 and CDR2 sequences are SGHAT and FQNNGV. CDR3 length: 15 residues. V lost 1 base to trimming and J lost 4 bases, with 11 bases between them. CDR3 sequence reads: CASSLGLGWNQPQHF. The CDR3 nucleotides read TGTGCCAGCAGCTTAGGCCTAGGCTGGAATCAGCCCCAGCATTTT. The full variable domain, its missing parts supplied by reference TRBV11-2 and TRBJ1-5, is EAGVAQSPRYKIIEKRQSVAFWCNPISGHATLYWYQQILGQGPKLLIQFQNNGVVDDSQLPKDRFSAERLKGVDSTLKIQPAKLEDSAVYLCASSLGLGWNQPQHFGDGTRLSIL.